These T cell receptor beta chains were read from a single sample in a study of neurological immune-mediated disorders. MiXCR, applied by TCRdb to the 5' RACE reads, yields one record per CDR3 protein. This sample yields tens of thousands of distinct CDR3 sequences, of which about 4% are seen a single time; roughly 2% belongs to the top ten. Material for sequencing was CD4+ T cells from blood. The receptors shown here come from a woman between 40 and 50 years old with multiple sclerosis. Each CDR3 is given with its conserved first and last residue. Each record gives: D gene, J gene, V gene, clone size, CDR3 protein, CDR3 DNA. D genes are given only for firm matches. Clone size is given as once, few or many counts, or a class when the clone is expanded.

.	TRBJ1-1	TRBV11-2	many	CASSLAQGYTEAFF	TGTGCCAGCAGCTTAGCCCAGGGATACACTGAAGCTTTCTTT
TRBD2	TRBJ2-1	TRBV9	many	CASSAGLAGVGQFF	TGTGCCAGCAGCGCCGGACTAGCGGGGGTGGGGCAGTTCTTC
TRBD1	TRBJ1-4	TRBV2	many	CASSRPTGINEKLFF	TGTGCCAGCAGCCGCCCGACAGGGATTAATGAAAAACTGTTTTTT
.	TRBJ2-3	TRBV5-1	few	CATSGGGPRTDTQYF	TGCGCCACCTCAGGGGGGGGGCCGAGGACAGATACGCAGTATTTT
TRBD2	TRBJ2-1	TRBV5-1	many	CASMERGSTFLNEQFF	TGCGCCAGCATGGAGCGGGGTAGCACGTTCCTGAATGAGCAGTTCTTC
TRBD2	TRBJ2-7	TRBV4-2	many	CASSQDERGRQQYF	TGTGCCAGCAGCCAAGATGAGCGCGGGAGACAGCAGTACTTC
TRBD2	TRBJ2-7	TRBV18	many	CASSPSGGNEQYF	TGTGCCAGCTCACCTAGCGGGGGAAACGAGCAGTACTTC
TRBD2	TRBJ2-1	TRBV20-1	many	CSAPGLAVSSSYNEQFF	TGCAGTGCTCCGGGACTAGCGGTTTCTAGCTCCTACAATGAGCAGTTCTTC
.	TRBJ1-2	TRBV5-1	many	CASSPKVGGYGYTF	TGCGCCAGCAGCCCTAAAGTAGGAGGCTATGGCTACACCTTC
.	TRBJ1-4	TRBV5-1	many	CASSSQPSSGSEKLFF	TGCGCCAGCAGCTCCCAACCCTCGTCAGGGTCAGAAAAACTGTTTTTT
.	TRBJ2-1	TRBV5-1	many	CASSLTTTGAYNEQFF	TGCGCCAGCAGCTTGACGACCACCGGGGCCTACAATGAGCAGTTCTTC